The entry below gives a single TCR beta chain sequence along with its context. Antigen unknown. Exposure to brentuximab vedotin varied, and each patient had relapsed following autologous stem cell transplantation. Best responses fell into complete response, partial response or progressive disease. These data are taken from a study of PD-1 blockade in classical Hodgkin lymphoma. Overall study: Intravenous delivery of nivolumab at 3 mg/kg to patients occurred every 2 weeks.

Profiled with immunoSEQ multiplex PCR; TCRdb holds only in-frame clones, not every one. The repertoire includes approximately 27,000 clones, 70% of them detected once, and 26% sits in the top ten. Study outcomes and limitations: Reported baseline diversity: healthy donors highest, relapsed/refractory patients lowest. It was among complete responders that baseline diversity resembled that of newly diagnosed patients.

The germline gives CDR1 SGHVS, CDR2 FQNEAQ. This CDR3 region has 13 residues. V lost 8 bases and J lost 8, with 16 bases in between. The V and J genes are TRBV7-8 and TRBJ2-1, with D maybe TRBD2 (7 bases). This receptor was taken from a human donor with classical Hodgkin lymphoma. Source: peripheral blood mononuclear cells (PBMCs), taken before the second cycle of nivolumab. The chain's CDR3 is CASGGGGSYEQFF. Here the CDR3 DNA reads TGTGCCAGCGGTGGGGGGGGCTCATATGAGCAGTTCTTC.